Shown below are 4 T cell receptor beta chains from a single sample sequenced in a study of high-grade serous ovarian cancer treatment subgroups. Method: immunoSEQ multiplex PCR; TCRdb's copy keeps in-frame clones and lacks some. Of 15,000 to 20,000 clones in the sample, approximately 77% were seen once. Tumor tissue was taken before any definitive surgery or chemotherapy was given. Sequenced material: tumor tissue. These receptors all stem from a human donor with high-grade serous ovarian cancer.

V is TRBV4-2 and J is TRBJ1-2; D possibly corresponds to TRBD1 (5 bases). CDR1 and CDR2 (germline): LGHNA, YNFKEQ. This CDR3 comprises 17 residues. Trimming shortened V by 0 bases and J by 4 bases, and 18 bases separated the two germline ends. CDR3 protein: CASSQDPGGFQLYGYTF. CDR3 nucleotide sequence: TGTGCCAGCAGCCAAGACCCCGGGGGGTTTCAGCTCTATGGCTACACCTTC.

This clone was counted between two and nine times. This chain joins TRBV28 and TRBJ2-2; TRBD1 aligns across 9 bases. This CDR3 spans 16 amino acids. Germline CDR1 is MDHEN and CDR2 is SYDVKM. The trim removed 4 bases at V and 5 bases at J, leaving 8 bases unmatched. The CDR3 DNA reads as TGTGCCAGCAGTTCACAGGGGGCGGCGTTGACCGGGGAGCTGTTTTTT. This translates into CASSSQGAALTGELFF.

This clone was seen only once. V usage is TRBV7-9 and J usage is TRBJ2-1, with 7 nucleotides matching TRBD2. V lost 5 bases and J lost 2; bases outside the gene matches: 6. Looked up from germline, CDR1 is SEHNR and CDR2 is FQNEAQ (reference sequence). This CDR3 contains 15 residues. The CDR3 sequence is CASSPYGRTYNEQFF. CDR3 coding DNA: TGTGCCAGCAGCCCCTACGGGAGGACCTACAATGAGCAGTTCTTC.

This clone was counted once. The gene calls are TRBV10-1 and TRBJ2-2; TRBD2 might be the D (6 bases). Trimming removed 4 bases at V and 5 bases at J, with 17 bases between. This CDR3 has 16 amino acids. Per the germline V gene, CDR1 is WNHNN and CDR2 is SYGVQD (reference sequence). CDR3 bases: TGCGCCAGCAGTGTACCCTTGGCGGGACTGACCGGGGAGCTGTTTTTT. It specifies CASSVPLAGLTGELFF.